The present T cell receptor beta chain was sequenced within a study of blood T cells in healthy people across ages (dated by TCRdb to about 2015). General notes on the study: In model experiments, template switching captured roughly one uniquely barcoded TCR beta cDNA molecule for every two T cells. Four age groups were formed from the donors: young (average around 15 years), middle-aged (less than 40), aged (about 68) and long-lived (more than 75). The study measured age-related changes in TCR beta repertoire diversity using deep sequencing normalized with unique cDNA molecular identifiers. To avoid experimental bias, donors of different ages were randomly spread across the sequencing lanes. Using the same blood draw, the study looked at two additional independent replicas of 1 million unique cDNA reads for two donors, one aged 18 to 30 and the other aged 80 or older. Overall results and qualifications from the work: The percentage of naive T cells measured by flow cytometry correlated strongly with observed TCR beta diversity. Compared with the aged group, more naive CD4+ T cells, fewer expanded clones and increased TCR diversity were shown by the long-lived group, suggesting age selection. Total diversity estimates from one million sequenced T cells were considered lower bounds and underestimates. Donor CMV infection status was unknown, potentially confounding age-related changes in expanded clonotypes. Because profiling used bulk unsorted PBMCs, naive and antigen-experienced compartments could not be compared conclusively. Observed TCR beta diversity per million T cells fell roughly linearly with age, and a significant reduction was already apparent by age roughly 40.

With regard to this clonotype: What antigen it recognizes has not been identified. The input lacks base qualities; no much larger clone sits a single base away.

The 35 to 40 donors, aged roughly 6 to 100 years, were systemically healthy Caucasian individuals from Russia. Each donor gave around 9.8 milliliters of peripheral blood, collected into EDTA-treated Vacutainer tubes. Ficoll-Paque density-gradient centrifugation was used to isolate PBMCs, with at least 7 million per sample. Total RNA was extracted from PBMCs with Trizol reagent, with at least 6 micrograms obtained per sample. For every donor, an aliquot of PBMCs went through flow cytometry to measure the percentages of naive CD45RAhigh/CD27high T cells. The receptor library was made with 5' RACE. Instrument on record: Illumina HiSeq 2500. The second PCR ran for roughly 7 to 12 cycles and used a J-beta primer mix along with a sample-barcoded 5' primer. A unique molecular identifier was introduced onto each TCR beta cDNA molecule by a template-switch 5' adaptor carrying 12 random nucleotides. Each sample yielded at least 2.5 million CDR3-containing paired-end reads. First-strand cDNA synthesis was performed from all RNA using the Mint cDNA synthesis kit, with priming by a TRBC-specific oligonucleotide. Following uracil-DNA glycosylase treatment, a first 18-cycle PCR with universal primers M1SS and BC2_uni_R was performed on all cDNA. The original pipeline was this. For normalization, 1 million high-quality reads were randomly selected from each sample, with every read carrying a distinct molecular identifier. Instead of being binned into consensus sequences, reads with shared molecular identifiers were discarded. MiTCR, with a Q25 quality threshold and the strictest error-elimination algorithm, was used for CDR3 identification, clonotype clustering and error correction. Lower-bound total TCR beta diversity was estimated with a nonparametric unseen species model using Euler transformation. The public sequencing data were trimmed at Q25 with fastp and processed into clonotypes with MiXCR by TCRdb, which kept only in-frame beta chains. Rows with one shared CDR3 protein collapse into an entry with the most common genes and DNA. What appears here as the V and J calls and clone size reflects TCRdb's work, not the paper's. This sample lists 790,000 or so distinct CDR3 sequences; roughly 50% were detected once. Jointly, the top ten make up 20% to 30% of the sample.

The CDR3 holds 17 amino acids from the cysteine to the phenylalanine. Solely the CDR3 DNA is kept, with 51 bases framed from the first base. The germline V gene provides CDR1 SGHDN and CDR2 FVKESK. V is pruned by 3 bases and J by 7 bases, leaving 12 bases of the junction without a gene match. Material: blood. This clonotype originated in a man aged 35 to 55 in good health. Rearrangement joined TRBV14 to TRBJ2-2, and TRBD1 matches 9 of the central bases. CDR3 sequence: CASSQMVWDREDGELFF. The bases are TGTGCCAGCAGCCAGATGGTCTGGGACAGGGAGGACGGGGAGCTGTTTTTT. Beyond the CDR3, the reference TRBV14 and TRBJ2-2 genes provide the residues; the full variable domain reads: EAGVTQFPSHSVIEKGQTVTLRCDPISGHDNLYWYRRVMGKEIKFLLHFVKESKQDESGMPNNRFLAERTGGTYSTLKVQPAELEDSGVYFCASSQMVWDREDGELFFGEGSRLTVL.